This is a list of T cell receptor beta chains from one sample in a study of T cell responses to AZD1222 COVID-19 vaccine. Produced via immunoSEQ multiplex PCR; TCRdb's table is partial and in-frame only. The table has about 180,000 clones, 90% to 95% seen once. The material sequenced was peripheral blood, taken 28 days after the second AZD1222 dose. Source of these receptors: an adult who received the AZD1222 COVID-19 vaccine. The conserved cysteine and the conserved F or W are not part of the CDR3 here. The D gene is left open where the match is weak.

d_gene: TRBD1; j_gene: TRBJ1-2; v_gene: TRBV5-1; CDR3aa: ASSQQGYDGYT
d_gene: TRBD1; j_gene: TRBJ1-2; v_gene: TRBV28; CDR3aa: ASSLGGGRGYT
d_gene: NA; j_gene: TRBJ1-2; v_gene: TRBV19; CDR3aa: ASSIPGDGYT
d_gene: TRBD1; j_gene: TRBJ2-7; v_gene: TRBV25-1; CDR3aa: ASSEMDRTYEQY
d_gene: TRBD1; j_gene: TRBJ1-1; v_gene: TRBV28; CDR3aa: ASSNGQGAKTEAF
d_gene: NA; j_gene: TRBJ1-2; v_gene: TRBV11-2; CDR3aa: ASSLDFGRRSGYT
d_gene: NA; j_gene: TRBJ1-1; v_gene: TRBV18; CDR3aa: ASSPPVIAVNTEAF
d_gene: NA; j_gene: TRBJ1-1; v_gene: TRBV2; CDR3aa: ASSEEGVVTEAF
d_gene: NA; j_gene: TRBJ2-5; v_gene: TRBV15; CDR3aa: ATSRVGDETQY
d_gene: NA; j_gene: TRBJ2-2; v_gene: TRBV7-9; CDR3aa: ASSWGARTGELF
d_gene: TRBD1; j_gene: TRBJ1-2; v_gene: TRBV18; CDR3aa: ASSPGQETYGYT
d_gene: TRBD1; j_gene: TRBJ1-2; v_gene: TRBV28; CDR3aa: ASSLGQGAEGYT
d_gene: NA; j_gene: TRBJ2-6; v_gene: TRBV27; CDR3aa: ASSTTTAGANVLT
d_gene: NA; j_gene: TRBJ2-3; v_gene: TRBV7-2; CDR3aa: ASSLERWGQSTDTQY
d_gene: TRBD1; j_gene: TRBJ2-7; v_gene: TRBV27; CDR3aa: ASSSDRDSYEQY
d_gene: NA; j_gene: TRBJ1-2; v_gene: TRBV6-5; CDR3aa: ASSYGDQNYGYT
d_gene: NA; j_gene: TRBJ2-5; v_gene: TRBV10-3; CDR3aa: AISEGTPKETQY
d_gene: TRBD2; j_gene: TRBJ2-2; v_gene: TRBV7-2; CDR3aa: ASSSLGGRATGELF
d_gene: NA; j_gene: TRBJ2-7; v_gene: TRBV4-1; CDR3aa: ASSQGNSEEQY
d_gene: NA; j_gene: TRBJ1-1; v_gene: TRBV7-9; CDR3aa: ASGYSDPMNTEAF
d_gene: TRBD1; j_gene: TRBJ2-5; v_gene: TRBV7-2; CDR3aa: ASKGALLYGETQY
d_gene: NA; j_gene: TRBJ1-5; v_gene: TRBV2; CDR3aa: ASSEGEYQPQH
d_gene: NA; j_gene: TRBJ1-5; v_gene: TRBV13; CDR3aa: ASSVGNQPQH
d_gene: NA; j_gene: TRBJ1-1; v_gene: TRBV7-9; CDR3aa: ASSPTGATEAF
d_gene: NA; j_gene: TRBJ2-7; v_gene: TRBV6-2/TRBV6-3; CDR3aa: ASSSTPNYEQY
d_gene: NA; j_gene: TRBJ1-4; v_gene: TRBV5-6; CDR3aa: ASSNAGGNEKLF
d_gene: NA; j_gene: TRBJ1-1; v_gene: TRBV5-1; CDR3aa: ASSLGVLNTEAF
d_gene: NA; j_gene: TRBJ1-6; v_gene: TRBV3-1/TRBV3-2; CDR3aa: ARGGRTEWAPLH
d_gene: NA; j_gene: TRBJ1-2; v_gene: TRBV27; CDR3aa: ASKDNYGYT
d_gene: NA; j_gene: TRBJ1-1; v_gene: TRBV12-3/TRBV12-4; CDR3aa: ASGFSGGPVAF
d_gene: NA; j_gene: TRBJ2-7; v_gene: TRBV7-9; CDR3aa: ASSPVEGRATYEQY
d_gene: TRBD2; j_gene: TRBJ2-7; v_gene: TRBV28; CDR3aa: ASKKTSAYEQY
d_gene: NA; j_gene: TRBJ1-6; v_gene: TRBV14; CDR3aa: ASSQVTGGRGVPLH
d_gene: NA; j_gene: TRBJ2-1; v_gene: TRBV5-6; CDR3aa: ASSWPGTEQF
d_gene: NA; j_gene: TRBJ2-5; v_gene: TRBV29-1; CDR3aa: SVGFFKVQETQY
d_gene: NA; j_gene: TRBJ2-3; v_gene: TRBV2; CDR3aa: ASSRVRAGTDTQY
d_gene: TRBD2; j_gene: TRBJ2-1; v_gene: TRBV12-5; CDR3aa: ASGLVTSGRDEQF
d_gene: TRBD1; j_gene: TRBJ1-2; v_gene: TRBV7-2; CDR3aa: ASSIRGVGRGLMYGYT
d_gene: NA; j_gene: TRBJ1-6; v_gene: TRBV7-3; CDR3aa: ASSLTGANNSPLH
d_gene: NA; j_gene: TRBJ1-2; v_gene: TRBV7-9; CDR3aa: ASNYPRNRVGGYT
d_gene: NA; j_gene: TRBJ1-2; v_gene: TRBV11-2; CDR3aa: ASSLRPSGNYGYT
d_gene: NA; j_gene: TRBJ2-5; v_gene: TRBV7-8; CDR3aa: ASSPMETQY
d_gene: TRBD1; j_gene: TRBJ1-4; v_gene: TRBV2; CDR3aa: ASSEVGQGLIEKLF
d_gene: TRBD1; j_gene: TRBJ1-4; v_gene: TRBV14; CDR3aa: ASSPSGTGAEKLF
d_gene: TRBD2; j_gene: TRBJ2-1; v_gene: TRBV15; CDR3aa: ATSRGLSSGSSYNEQF
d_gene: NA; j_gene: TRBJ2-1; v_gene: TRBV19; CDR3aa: ASSTRRGNNEQF
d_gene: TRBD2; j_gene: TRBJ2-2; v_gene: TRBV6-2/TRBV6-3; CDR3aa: ASSYKRGGTGELF
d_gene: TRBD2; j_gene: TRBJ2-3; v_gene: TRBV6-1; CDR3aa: ASSESSGGPDTQY
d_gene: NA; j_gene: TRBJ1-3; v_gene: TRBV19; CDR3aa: ASSIGNTIY
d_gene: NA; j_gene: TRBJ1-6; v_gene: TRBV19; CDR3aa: ASEKGWSNSPLH
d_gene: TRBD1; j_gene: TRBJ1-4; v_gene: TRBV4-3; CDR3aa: ASSQDRFQGATLLEKLF
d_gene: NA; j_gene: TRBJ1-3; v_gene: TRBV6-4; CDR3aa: ASETAGNTIY
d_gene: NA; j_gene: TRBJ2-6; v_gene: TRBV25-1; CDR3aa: ASSDRANSGANVLT